This TCR beta chain was identified during a study of siplizumab effects on memory and regulatory T cells. Findings and caveats of the study: Suppressive function of proliferating Tregs from siplizumab cultures was not confirmed. Roughly 75-97% of proliferating CD4+ or CD8+ clones lacked an assignable naive or memory phenotype. Naive T cells appeared more varied than memory cells and looked like key alloresponse contributors. Siplizumab gave mappable alloreactive CD4+ clones an average Treg-derived fraction of about 69%, against roughly 30% in controls.

Profiled with immunoSEQ multiplex PCR; TCRdb holds only in-frame clones, not every one. There are about 100,000 clones in the sample; 94% occur only once, and approximately 1.5% lies in the top ten. The length of the CDR3 is 15 residues. Germline-derived CDR1 and CDR2 are SNHLY and FYNNEI. Deletions cut 5 bases from V and 0 bases from J, with 11 bases between. This clone was picked up a small number of times. Its antigen remains unidentified. Sequences were obtained from non-Treg CD4+ T cells sorted from blood. The TCR was taken from a human donor in good health. This chain uses TRBV2 with TRBJ1-5, with D unresolved. The CDR3, as DNA: TGTGCCAGCAGTCAAATCGAGCCTAGCAATCAGCCCCAGCATTTT. It specifies CASSQIEPSNQPQHF.